This T cell receptor beta chain was identified during a study of blood T cell repertoires in COVID-19. Turning to the study itself: COVID-19 samples from acute and convalescent phases originated in the United States, Italy and Spain. The cDNA or gDNA used as material had been derived from T cells, B-cell-depleted T cells, or PBMCs.

Original methodology: Using reference gene primer amplification, nucleated cell counts were estimated. Repertoires were generated with immunoSEQ multiplex PCR, while TCRdb's copy carries only in-frame clones and drops some. V, J and clone size are taken as reported in that table, and D and trimming were inferred from the DNA itself. The sample holds about 200,000 clones, roughly 90% seen once. There are 16 residues in the CDR3. Germline-derived CDR1 and CDR2 are SQVTM and ANQGSEA. The V gene end was trimmed by 1 base and the J gene end by 6 bases; junction bases not matched to a gene: 11. The chain combines TRBV29-1 with TRBJ2-1, with 8 bases identical to TRBD2. What was sequenced was peripheral blood. The TCR comes from a man in his late teens or twenties with active or convalescent COVID-19. DNA of the CDR3: TGCAGCGTTGAAGGTATAGCGGGGTTGCCCGGCAATGAGCAGTTCTTC. The encoded protein is CSVEGIAGLPGNEQFF.